This T cell receptor (beta chain) was obtained from a study of blood T cell repertoires in COVID-19. For the study at large: Both acute and convalescent COVID-19 samples were obtained from the United States, Italy and Spain. Sample material is recorded as cDNA or gDNA derived from T cells, B-cell-depleted T cells, or PBMCs.

Original analysis: Cell counts per sample came from amplifying reference gene primers. Sequencing used immunoSEQ multiplex PCR; TCRdb keeps in-frame clones, though not all of them. That table gives V, J and clone size, and the DNA gave D and trimming. Of around 60,000 clones in the sample, around 91% were seen once. The CDR3 is 15 residues long. Germline values: CDR1 LGHDT, CDR2 YNNKEL (reference sequence). The V and J ends lost 3 bases and 1 base respectively, with 10 bases between them. The chain couples TRBV3-1 (or the pseudogene TRBV3-2) to TRBJ2-4; D may be TRBD2 (5 bases). This clonotype originated in a woman aged 60-70 years with active COVID-19. The sequencing sample was made of peripheral blood. The CDR3 loop reads CASSQAGRAKNIQYF. Written as DNA, the CDR3 is TGTGCCAGCAGCCAGGCGGGTAGGGCCAAAAACATTCAGTACTTC.